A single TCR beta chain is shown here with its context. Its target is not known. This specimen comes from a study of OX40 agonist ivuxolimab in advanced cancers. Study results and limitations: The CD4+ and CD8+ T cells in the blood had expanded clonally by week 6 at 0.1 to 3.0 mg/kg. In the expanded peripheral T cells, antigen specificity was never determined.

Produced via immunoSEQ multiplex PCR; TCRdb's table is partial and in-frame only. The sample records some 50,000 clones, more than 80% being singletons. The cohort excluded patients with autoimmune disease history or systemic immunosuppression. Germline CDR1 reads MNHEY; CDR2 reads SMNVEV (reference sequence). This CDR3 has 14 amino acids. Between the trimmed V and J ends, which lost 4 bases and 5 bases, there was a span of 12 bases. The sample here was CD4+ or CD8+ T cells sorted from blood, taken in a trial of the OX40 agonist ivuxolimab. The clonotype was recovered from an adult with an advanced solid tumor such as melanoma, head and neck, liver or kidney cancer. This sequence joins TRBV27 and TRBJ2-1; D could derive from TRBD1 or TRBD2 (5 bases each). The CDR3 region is CASSYRDHNNEQFF. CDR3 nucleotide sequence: TGTGCCAGCAGTTACCGGGACCACAACAATGAGCAGTTCTTC.